This T cell receptor beta chain was found in a study of cytomegalovirus exposure and HLA in healthy donors. Use of 60 Vbeta and 13 Jbeta primers characterized the PCR. Assay: immunoSEQ multiplex PCR; the TCRdb copy retains only in-frame clones and omits some. The repertoire holds about 180,000 clones, with about 84% as singletons. With regard to this clone: Its antigen is currently unknown.

The study's findings and limits: In a later analysis, most CMV-associated TCR beta chains appeared HLA-restricted.

Germline trimming cut 3 bases from V and 1 base from J; bases unmatched to any gene: 1. This CDR3 is 15 amino acids long. Germline V gives CDR1 MNHNS, CDR2 SASEGT. The TCR sequence derives from a man aged 18 to 29 in good health and CMV-seronegative. The chain recombines TRBV6-1 with TRBJ2-7, with 12 nucleotides matching TRBD2. The sample was PBMCs. Here the CDR3 reads CASSDTSGGSYEQYF. The DNA for the CDR3 is TGTGCCAGCAGTGATACTAGCGGGGGGTCCTACGAGCAGTACTTC.